The 11 T cell receptor beta chains below were found in one sample sequenced in a study of blood T cell repertoires in COVID-19. This table comes from immunoSEQ multiplex PCR, and its TCRdb copy is limited to in-frame clones, with some not included. The data show under 130,000 clones, roughly 79% seen once. Sequencing used peripheral blood. Every receptor here comes from a woman aged 70-85 years with acute or convalescent COVID-19.

V gene TRBV27 combines with J gene TRBJ2-7; D perhaps matches TRBD1 (5 bases). The CDR3 consists of 12 residues. Germline V gene lookup returns CDR1 MNHEY and CDR2 SMNVEV (reference sequence). The germline V and J ends were trimmed by 2 bases and 6 bases, with 8 bases remaining between them. As DNA, the CDR3 is TGTGCCAGCAGTTTAGGGCAGGGCGAGCAGTACTTC. This sequence encodes CASSLGQGEQYF.

The count of this clone is one. This chain connects TRBV2 to TRBJ1-2, with 9 nucleotides matching TRBD1. V lost 11 bases, J lost 2 bases, and 3 bases stayed unmatched. Germline lookup yields CDR1 SNHLY and CDR2 FYNNEI. The CDR3 has 12 amino acids. The CDR3 region has the DNA TGTGCCTCTACAGGGGGCAACTATGGCTACACCTTC. It yields the protein CASTGGNYGYTF.

V and J are TRBV2 and TRBJ2-2; D is possibly TRBD1 (6 bases). The germline V gene has CDR1 SNHLY and CDR2 FYNNEI. The CDR3 has 14 amino acids. V was trimmed by 6 bases and J by 1 base, leaving 9 bases between them. The CDR3 loop is CASRAGENTGELFF. The CDR3 DNA reads as TGTGCCAGCAGGGCAGGGGAGAACACCGGGGAGCTGTTTTTT. Full variable domain (missing parts from reference TRBV2 and TRBJ2-2): EPEVTQTPSHQVTQMGQEVILRCVPISNHLYFYWYRQILGQKVEFLVSFYNNEISEKSEIFDDQFSVERPDGSNFTLKIRSTKLEDSAMYFCASRAGENTGELFFGEGSRLTVL.

The chain joins TRBV29-1 to TRBJ1-1; D is perhaps TRBD1 (6 bases). The CDR3 totals 10 residues. Germline values: CDR1 SQVTM, CDR2 ANQGSEA. V lost 7 bases, J lost 11 bases, and 14 bases lay in between. The CDR3 loop is CSAQGQGAFF. CDR3 nucleotides: TGCAGCGCCCAGGGGCAGGGGGCTTTCTTT.

The J gene is TRBJ1-1, the V gene TRBV24-1, with D tentatively TRBD1 (5 bases). Germline values: CDR1 KGHDR, CDR2 SFDVKD. The CDR3 loop spans 16 amino acids. V was shortened by 6 bases and J by 5 bases, with 21 bases between the two germline ends. The CDR3 here is CATSLARADQGTEAFF. In DNA form, the CDR3 reads TGTGCCACCAGTCTGGCCCGGGCGGACCAGGGAACTGAAGCTTTCTTT.

The V call is TRBV9, the J call TRBJ1-2; 8 nucleotides line up with TRBD1. CDR1 is SGDLS, CDR2 YYNGEE, per germline. The CDR3 totals 15 residues. The V gene end was trimmed by 4 bases and the J gene end by 1 base; junction bases not matched to a gene: 6. For the CDR3, the DNA is TGTGCCAGCAGCAAGGACAGGGTGATTAACTATGGCTACACCTTC. As protein: CASSKDRVINYGYTF. Looking up the rest from reference TRBV9 and TRBJ1-2 gives the full variable domain: DSGVTQTPKHLITATGQRVTLRCSPRSGDLSVYWYQQSLDQGLQFLIQYYNGEERAKGNILERFSAQQFPDLHSELNLSSLELGDSALYFCASSKDRVINYGYTFGSGTRLTVV.

V gene TRBV7-2 combines with J gene TRBJ2-7, with 7 bases identical to TRBD2. Per the germline V gene, CDR1 is SGHTA and CDR2 is FQGNSA. The CDR3 runs 14 residues. V gave up 5 bases and J gave up 2 bases; unmatched junction bases: 6. Written as DNA, the CDR3 is TGTGCCAGCAGCCTGAGGGACTACACCTACGAGCAGTACTTC. Its protein product is CASSLRDYTYEQYF.

The rearrangement links TRBV6-5 to TRBJ1-5; possibly TRBD1 for D (5 bases). V lost 2 bases and J lost 4, with 9 bases in between. The CDR3 totals 14 residues. In germline, CDR1 is MNHEY, CDR2 SVGAGI. The CDR3 sequence is CASSYGRGNQPQHF. The CDR3 DNA follows: TGTGCCAGCAGTTACGGTCGGGGGAATCAGCCCCAGCATTTT.

V and J are TRBV3-1 (or the pseudogene TRBV3-2) and TRBJ2-2; TRBD1 matches 8 bases. CDR3 size: 16 residues. Losses at the gene ends were 4 bases for V and 0 bases for J; bases not matched to a gene: 4. CDR1 and CDR2 from the germline V gene are LGHDT and YNNKEL (reference sequence). CDR3 sequence reads: CASSLVDRANTGELFF. In DNA, the CDR3 is TGTGCCAGCAGCCTAGTGGACAGGGCGAACACCGGGGAGCTGTTTTTT.

The V call is TRBV3-1 (or the pseudogene TRBV3-2), the J call TRBJ1-6; 8 bases fit TRBD1. The V gene end was trimmed by 4 bases and the J gene end by 8 bases; junction bases not matched to a gene: 7. This CDR3 spans 15 amino acids. In germline, CDR1 is LGHDT, CDR2 YNNKEL (reference sequence). The CDR3 DNA is TGTGCCAGCAGCCTCGCAGGGGGCTCGGATTCACCCCTCCACTTT. Translation gives CASSLAGGSDSPLHF.

This clone has only a few counts. This chain joins TRBV4-3 and TRBJ1-1, with D unclear. V was shortened by 0 bases and J by 1 base, with 3 bases between the two germline ends. The CDR3 contains 13 residues. CDR1 LGHNA and CDR2 YSLEER come from the germline V gene. The CDR3 region is CASSQDGNTEAFF. The CDR3 coding sequence is TGCGCCAGCAGCCAAGACGGGAACACTGAAGCTTTCTTT.